The TCR beta chain described here comes from a study of T-cell reconstitution after alpha-beta-depleted transplantation in children. Study results and caveats: Once a year had passed after transplant, T-cell counts and diversity came mostly from newly produced T cells. For some patients, TCRbeta diversity was high at day 60 because of recipient T cells and thymic progenitors that survived. Several hundred rapidly expanded clones from non-depleted graft cells reportedly supplied alpha-beta T cells about two months post-transplant.

Preparation of the TCRbeta library involved a method that used unique molecular identifiers. MiXCR, run by TCRdb on the PCR reads, gives a single entry per CDR3 protein. The sample holds 200,000 or so distinct CDR3 sequences, approximately 6% seen once. Ten or more counts support this clonotype. Its specificity is not known. The CDR3 is 13 residues long. Trimming left V 10 bases short and J 3 bases short, with 16 bases between. CDR1 SNHLY and CDR2 FYNNEI come from the germline V gene. The starting material was PBMCs, obtained before TCRalphabeta/CD19-depleted stem cell transplant. This receptor was taken from a girl under three years old with combined immunodeficiency, due to receive a stem cell transplant. The chain carries TRBV2 and TRBJ2-7, with D hard to call. CDR3 amino acids: CATLGTENYEQYF. Written as DNA, the CDR3 is TGTGCCACATTAGGAACAGAAAACTACGAGCAGTACTTC.